The next 22 T cell receptor beta chains were all read from a single sample in a study of cytomegalovirus exposure and HLA in healthy donors. The primer mix had 60 Vbeta and 13 Jbeta primers. Clones were read by immunoSEQ multiplex PCR, and TCRdb kept only the in-frame ones, dropping some. The sample has 55,000 to 80,000 clones, about two thirds seen once. The sequenced sample consisted of PBMCs. Source of these receptors: a woman aged 25 to 39 in good health and CMV-seronegative.

This chain connects TRBV29-1 to TRBJ2-3; D is possibly TRBD2 (6 bases). Germline V gene sequence: CDR1 SQVTM, CDR2 ANQGSEA. There are 16 residues in the CDR3. The V and J ends lost 4 bases and 7 bases respectively, with 24 bases between them. CDR3 sequence: CSVVFFLLAGPNTQYF. The CDR3 coding sequence is TGCAGCGTTGTATTCTTTTTGTTGGCGGGGCCCAATACGCAGTATTTT.

The J gene is TRBJ2-7, the V gene TRBV9; 7 bases map to TRBD1. The length of the CDR3 is 15 residues. Germline loops: CDR1 SGDLS, CDR2 YYNGEE. V was pared by 5 bases and J by 3 bases, with 11 bases of the junction left unmatched. The CDR3 bases are TGTGCCAGCAGTGCCGCCGGGCAGGGGGTCTACGAGCAGTACTTC. Residues: CASSAAGQGVYEQYF.

V is TRBV5-1 and J is TRBJ1-2; 7 bases map to TRBD1. This CDR3 spans 14 amino acids. Germline-derived CDR1 and CDR2 are SGHRS and YFSETQ. With V trimmed by 0 bases and J by 4 bases, 3 bases remained unmatched. In DNA, the CDR3 is TGCGCCAGCAGCTTGGAGGGACAGACCTATGGCTACACCTTC. This translates into CASSLEGQTYGYTF.

This clone was found a few times. The chain links TRBV10-2 to TRBJ2-1; the match to TRBD2 covers 13 bases. CDR3 length: 13 amino acids. The germline gives CDR1 WSHSY, CDR2 SAAADI. V was pared by 4 bases and J by 13 bases, with 4 bases of the junction left unmatched. The CDR3 here is CASSGTSGGAQFF. CDR3 DNA: TGCGCCAGCAGTGGTACTAGCGGGGGGGCTCAGTTCTTC.

This chain uses TRBV2 with TRBJ1-1; 8 positions agree with TRBD1. The CDR3 has 13 amino acids. Germline assignment: CDR1 SNHLY and CDR2 FYNNEI. V lost 6 bases to trimming and J lost 3 bases; unmatched junction nucleotides: 3. The CDR3 coding sequence is TGTGCCAGCAGACCGGACAGGGACACTGAAGCTTTCTTT. This codes for CASRPDRDTEAFF.

This chain links TRBV9 with TRBJ2-5; 11 bases map to TRBD2. Germline CDR1 reads SGDLS; CDR2 reads YYNGEE. This CDR3 contains 15 residues. V gave up 3 bases and J gave up 5 bases; unmatched junction bases: 6. The CDR3 loop reads CASSASLAGGETQYF. CDR3 in DNA: TGTGCCAGCAGCGCCAGCCTAGCGGGGGGTGAGACCCAGTACTTC.

This clone was counted between two and nine times. The chain uses TRBV9 and TRBJ2-1, with D maybe TRBD2 (7 bases). Trimming left V 0 bases short and J 7 bases short, with 17 bases between. The germline V gene has CDR1 SGDLS and CDR2 YYNGEE. CDR3 length: 16 amino acids. The CDR3 protein is CASSVEDVGGQNEQFF. Here the CDR3 DNA reads TGTGCCAGCAGCGTAGAGGATGTGGGGGGGCAGAATGAGCAGTTCTTC.

This clone was seen more than once but under ten times. The chain joins TRBV9 to TRBJ2-3, with 8 nucleotides matching TRBD2. CDR3 length: 14 amino acids. Germline V gene lookup returns CDR1 SGDLS and CDR2 YYNGEE. The V gene end was trimmed by 3 bases and the J gene end by 3 bases; junction bases not matched to a gene: 3. The CDR3 reads CASSESGGTDTQYF. The DNA for the CDR3 is TGTGCCAGCAGCGAAAGCGGGGGTACAGATACGCAGTATTTT.

The chain combines TRBV15 with TRBJ2-5, with 9 bases that match TRBD1. The J segment lost 5 bases and the V segment lost 1 base, leaving 2 bases of the junction unmatched. The CDR3 is 14 residues long. In germline, CDR1 is LNHNV, CDR2 YYDKDF (reference sequence). The DNA for the CDR3 is TGTGCCACCAGCAGAGGGGACAGGGAGGAGACCCAGTACTTC. Amino acid sequence: CATSRGDREETQYF.

For the CDR3, the DNA is TGTGCCAGCAGCTTAGGACCCCAGGGGTACCACGAGCAGTACTTC. It encodes CASSLGPQGYHEQYF. The chain joins TRBV7-3 to TRBJ2-7; D is possibly TRBD1 (6 bases). The V gene's germline CDR1 is SGHTA and CDR2 FQGTGA. Trimming took 2 bases from V and 5 from J, leaving 16 bases between them. The CDR3 covers 15 residues.

The genes are TRBV7-3 and TRBJ2-1; no reliable D call. V lost 4 bases and J lost 8, with 9 bases in between. Germline V CDR1 and CDR2: SGHTA, FQGTGA. The CDR3 totals 12 residues. CDR3 in amino acids: CASSSHRDEQFF. The CDR3 region has the DNA TGTGCCAGCAGCTCCCATCGCGATGAGCAGTTCTTC. The full variable domain, with the rest looked up from reference TRBV7-3 and TRBJ2-1, is GAGVSQTPSNKVTEKGKYVELRCDPISGHTALYWYRQSLGQGPEFLIYFQGTGAADDSGLPNDRFFAVRPEGSVSTLKIQRTERGDSAVYLCASSSHRDEQFFGPGTRLTVL.

The table lists this clone with a few counts. CDR3: CASRGGEGYNSPLHF. CDR3 bases: TGTGCCAGCAGGGGGGGTGAAGGATATAATTCACCCCTCCACTTT. V and J are TRBV28 and TRBJ1-6; a possible D gene is TRBD1 (5 bases). CDR1 MDHEN and CDR2 SYDVKM come from the germline V gene. This CDR3 has 15 residues. Trimming pared 6 bases from V and 4 bases from J, leaving 13 bases between.

The chain uses TRBV6-5 and TRBJ2-7; possibly TRBD1 for D (6 bases). V lost 2 bases and J 3 bases, leaving 8 bases between the germline ends. This CDR3 has 13 amino acids. Germline values: CDR1 MNHEY, CDR2 SVGAGI. The CDR3 loop is CASSYRRGYEQYF. CDR3 DNA sequence: TGTGCCAGCAGTTACCGCAGGGGCTACGAGCAGTACTTC.

In the case of this clone: Its ends do not fully match the called genes, so a read error is possible. In the same sample, other DNA sequences code for this CDR3. CDR3 nucleotides: TGTGCCAGCAGCTTGAATGGTCAGACACACGAGCAGTACTTC. Protein: CASSLNGQTHEQYF. V is TRBV5-1 and J is TRBJ2-7; D gene unclear. Germline loops: CDR1 SGHRS, CDR2 YFSETQ. This CDR3 has 14 residues.

The chain employs TRBV28 and TRBJ1-2; unclear D gene. Per the germline V gene, CDR1 is MDHEN and CDR2 is SYDVKM. There are 14 residues in the CDR3. Between the trimmed V and J ends, which lost 7 bases and 7 bases, there was a span of 19 bases. The CDR3 region has the DNA TGTGCCAGCAATCGCGACGCAGGCAGTGGTGGCTACACCTTC. Translated, it gives CASNRDAGSGGYTF.

This rearrangement joins TRBV27 to TRBJ2-3, with TRBD1 matching over 10 bases. Germline V gene lookup returns CDR1 MNHEY and CDR2 SMNVEV (reference sequence). V shed 6 bases and J 4 bases; nucleotides not matched to a gene: 7. The CDR3 runs 15 residues. The CDR3 sequence is CASSPDRGPADTQYF. The DNA for the CDR3 is TGTGCCAGCAGCCCCGACAGGGGGCCTGCAGATACGCAGTATTTT.

The rearrangement joins TRBV2 to TRBJ2-1; the D gene is possibly TRBD1 (6 bases). The CDR3 is 15 amino acids. Germline V gene lookup returns CDR1 SNHLY and CDR2 FYNNEI. The ends were cut back, 7 bases at V and 12 bases at J, with 25 bases in the middle. The DNA of the CDR3 is TGTGCCAGCAAGTCCGGACAAGCAGGGGAAATTGGGCAGTTCTTC. Residues: CASKSGQAGEIGQFF.

This sequence joins TRBV11-2 and TRBJ2-1; tentatively, D is TRBD1 (6 bases). CDR1 and CDR2 (germline): SGHAT, FQNNGV. The CDR3 runs 15 residues. Trimming stripped 2 bases from V and 5 bases from J, with 13 bases between. CDR3 protein: CASSLNGQRHNEQFF. The CDR3 DNA follows: TGTGCCAGCAGCTTAAATGGACAGCGCCACAATGAGCAGTTCTTC.

The chain combines TRBV5-1 with TRBJ2-1; 9 bases align to TRBD2. CDR1 is SGHRS, CDR2 YFSETQ, per germline. The junction had 5 bases not matched to a gene; V was cut back by 2 bases and J by 5 bases. This CDR3 is 15 amino acids long. CDR3: CASSLTSGFDNEQFF. CDR3 DNA: TGCGCCAGCAGCTTAACTAGCGGGTTCGACAATGAGCAGTTCTTC.

This chain joins TRBV2 and TRBJ2-3; 13 bases map to TRBD2. This CDR3 contains 13 residues. Per germline, CDR1 SNHLY and CDR2 FYNNEI. V shed 10 bases and J 14 bases; nucleotides not matched to a gene: 12. CDR3 nucleotides: TGTGCCACCATTGGACTAGCGGGGGCCTCAGGGTATTTT. Translating gives CATIGLAGASGYF.

The rearrangement joins TRBV5-4 to TRBJ2-2; 7 positions agree with TRBD1. J gave up 7 bases and V 3 bases, and 6 bases lay outside the gene matches. Germline V gene sequence: CDR1 SGHNT, CDR2 YYREEE (reference sequence). There are 14 residues in the CDR3. The CDR3: CASSSQGKGGELFF. CDR3 DNA: TGTGCCAGCAGCTCACAGGGGAAGGGCGGGGAGCTGTTTTTT.

This clone was detected ten times or more. The chain recombines TRBV28 with TRBJ1-4, with TRBD1 matching over 7 bases. The CDR3 length is 14 residues. V was pared by 4 bases and J by 7 bases, with 6 bases of the junction left unmatched. The V gene's germline CDR1 is MDHEN and CDR2 SYDVKM. CDR3 sequence: CASSSGRGREKLFF. In DNA form, the CDR3 reads TGTGCCAGCAGTTCAGGAAGGGGGCGTGAAAAACTGTTTTTT.